The sequence of this TCR beta chain was determined in a study of blood T cell repertoires in COVID-19. Whole-study context: Samples of COVID-19 (acute and convalescent) were obtained from the United States, Italy and Spain. Sample material is recorded as cDNA or gDNA derived from T cells, B-cell-depleted T cells, or PBMCs.

Original handling: The assay estimated nucleated cells by amplifying reference gene primers. The repertoire was sequenced with immunoSEQ multiplex PCR; TCRdb's copy has only in-frame clones and lacks some. V and J calls and clone size are copied from that table; D and trimming were computed from the DNA. This repertoire shows tens of thousands of clones, around three quarters found once; its top ten account for approximately 4.6%. This clone was seen only once. The sample taken for sequencing was peripheral blood. The TCR was taken from a woman in her 70s with acute or convalescent COVID-19.

CDR3 residues: CASSQDGAGGPLDTQYF. CDR3 DNA sequence: TGCGCCAGCAGCCAAGATGGAGCGGGGGGACCATTAGATACGCAGTATTTT. The J gene is TRBJ2-3, the V gene TRBV4-3; 9 bases agree with TRBD2. There are 17 residues in the CDR3. CDR1 is LGHNA and CDR2 is YSLEER in the germline V gene. The J segment lost 5 bases and the V segment lost 0 bases, leaving 9 bases of the junction unmatched.